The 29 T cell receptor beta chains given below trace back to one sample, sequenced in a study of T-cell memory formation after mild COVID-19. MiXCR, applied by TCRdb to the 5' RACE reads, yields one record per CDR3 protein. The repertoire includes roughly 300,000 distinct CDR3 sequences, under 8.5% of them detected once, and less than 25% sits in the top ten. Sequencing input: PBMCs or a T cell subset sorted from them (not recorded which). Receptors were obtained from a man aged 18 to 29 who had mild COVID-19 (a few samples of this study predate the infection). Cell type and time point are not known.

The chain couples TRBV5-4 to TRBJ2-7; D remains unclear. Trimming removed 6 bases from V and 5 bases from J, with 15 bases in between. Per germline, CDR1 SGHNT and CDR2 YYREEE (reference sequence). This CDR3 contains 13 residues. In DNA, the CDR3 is TGTGCCAGCAACTCCTTTGGGCGCCACGAGCAGTACTTC. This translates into CASNSFGRHEQYF.

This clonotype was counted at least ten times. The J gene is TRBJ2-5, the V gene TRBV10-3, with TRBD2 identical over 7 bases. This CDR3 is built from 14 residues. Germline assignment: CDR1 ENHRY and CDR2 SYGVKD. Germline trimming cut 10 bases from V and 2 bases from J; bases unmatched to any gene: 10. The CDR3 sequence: CATRGREGQETQYF. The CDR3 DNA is TGTGCCACCAGAGGGAGGGAAGGGCAAGAGACCCAGTACTTC.

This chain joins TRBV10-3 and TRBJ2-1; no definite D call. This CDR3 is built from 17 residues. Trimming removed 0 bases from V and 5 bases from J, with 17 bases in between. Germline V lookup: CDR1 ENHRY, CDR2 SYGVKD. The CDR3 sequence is CAISESLGLVFHNEQFF. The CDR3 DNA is TGTGCCATCAGTGAGTCTCTAGGTCTAGTTTTCCACAATGAGCAGTTCTTC.

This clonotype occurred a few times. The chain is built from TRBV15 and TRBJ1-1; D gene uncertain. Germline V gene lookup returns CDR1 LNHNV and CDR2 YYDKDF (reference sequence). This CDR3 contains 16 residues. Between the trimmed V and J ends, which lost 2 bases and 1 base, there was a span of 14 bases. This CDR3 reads CATSRKGSRSNTEAFF. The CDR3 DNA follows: TGTGCCACCAGCAGAAAGGGTTCCAGATCGAACACTGAAGCTTTCTTT.

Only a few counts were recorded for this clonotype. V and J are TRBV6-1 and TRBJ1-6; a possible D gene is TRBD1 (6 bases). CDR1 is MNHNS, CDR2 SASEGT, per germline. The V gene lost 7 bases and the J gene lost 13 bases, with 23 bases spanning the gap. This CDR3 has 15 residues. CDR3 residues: CASIEQGGGGSPLHF. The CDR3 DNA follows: TGTGCCAGCATCGAACAGGGAGGGGGTGGGTCCCCCCTCCACTTT.

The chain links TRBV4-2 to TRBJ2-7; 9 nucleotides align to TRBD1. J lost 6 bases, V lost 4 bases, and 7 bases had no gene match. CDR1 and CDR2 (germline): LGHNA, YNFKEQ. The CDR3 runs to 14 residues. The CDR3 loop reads CASSLLGQGGEQYF. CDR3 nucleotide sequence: TGTGCCAGCAGCCTCCTGGGACAGGGCGGCGAGCAGTACTTC.

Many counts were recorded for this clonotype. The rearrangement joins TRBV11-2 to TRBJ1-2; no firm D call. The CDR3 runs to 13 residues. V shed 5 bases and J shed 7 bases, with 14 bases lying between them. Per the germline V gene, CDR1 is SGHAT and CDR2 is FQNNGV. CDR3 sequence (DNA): TGTGCCAGCAGCGAACTAGGCGCCGGTGGCTACACCTTC. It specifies CASSELGAGGYTF.

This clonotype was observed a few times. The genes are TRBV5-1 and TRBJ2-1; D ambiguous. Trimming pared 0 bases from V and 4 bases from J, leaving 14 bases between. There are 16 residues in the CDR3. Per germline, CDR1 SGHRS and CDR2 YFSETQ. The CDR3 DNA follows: TGCGCCAGCAGCTTGGCCGAGGCAGGTATTTACAATGAGCAGTTCTTC. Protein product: CASSLAEAGIYNEQFF.

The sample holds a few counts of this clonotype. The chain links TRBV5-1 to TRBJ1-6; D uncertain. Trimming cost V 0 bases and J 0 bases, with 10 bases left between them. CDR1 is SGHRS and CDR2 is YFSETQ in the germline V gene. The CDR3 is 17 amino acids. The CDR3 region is CASSLATASSYNSPLHF. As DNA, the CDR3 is TGCGCCAGCAGCTTGGCCACAGCCAGCTCCTATAATTCACCCCTCCACTTT. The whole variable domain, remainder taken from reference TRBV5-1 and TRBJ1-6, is KAGVTQTPRYLIKTRGQQVTLSCSPISGHRSVSWYQQTPGQGLQFLFEYFSETQRNKGNFPGRFSGRQFSNSRSEMNVSTLELGDSALYLCASSLATASSYNSPLHFGNGTRLTVT.

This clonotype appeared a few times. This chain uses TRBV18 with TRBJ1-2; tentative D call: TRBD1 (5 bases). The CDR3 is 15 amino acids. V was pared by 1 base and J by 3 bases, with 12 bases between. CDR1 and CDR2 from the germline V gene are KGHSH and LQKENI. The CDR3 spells CASSPLDRQYYGYTF. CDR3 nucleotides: TGTGCCAGCTCACCACTCGACCGACAGTACTATGGCTACACCTTC.

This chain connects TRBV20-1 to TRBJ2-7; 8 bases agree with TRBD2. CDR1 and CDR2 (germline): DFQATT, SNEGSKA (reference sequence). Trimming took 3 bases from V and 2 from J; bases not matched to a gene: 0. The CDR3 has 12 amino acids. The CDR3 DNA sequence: TGCAGTGCTAGCGGGGGGGCCTACGAGCAGTACTTC. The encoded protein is CSASGGAYEQYF.

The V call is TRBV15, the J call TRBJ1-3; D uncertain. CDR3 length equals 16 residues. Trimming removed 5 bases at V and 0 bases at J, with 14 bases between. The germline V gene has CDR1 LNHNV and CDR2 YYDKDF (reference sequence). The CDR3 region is CATSREQIRSGNTIYF. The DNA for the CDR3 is TGTGCCACCAGCCGGGAACAGATCCGCTCTGGAAACACCATATATTTT.

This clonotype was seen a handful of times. CDR3 residues: CASSLGYGRTNYGYTF. For the CDR3, the DNA is TGTGCCAGCAGCTTAGGATACGGACGTACTAACTATGGCTACACCTTC. The chain employs TRBV7-9 and TRBJ1-2; D is uncertain. Trimming shortened V by 1 base and J by 0 bases, and 12 bases separated the two germline ends. The CDR3 contains 16 residues. The germline V gene has CDR1 SEHNR and CDR2 FQNEAQ (reference sequence). The complete variable domain, with remaining parts taken from reference TRBV7-9 and TRBJ1-2, reads DTGVSQNPRHKITKRGQNVTFRCDPISEHNRLYWYRQTLGQGPEFLTYFQNEAQLEKSRLLSDRFSAERPKGSFSTLEIQRTEQGDSAMYLCASSLGYGRTNYGYTFGSGTRLTVV.

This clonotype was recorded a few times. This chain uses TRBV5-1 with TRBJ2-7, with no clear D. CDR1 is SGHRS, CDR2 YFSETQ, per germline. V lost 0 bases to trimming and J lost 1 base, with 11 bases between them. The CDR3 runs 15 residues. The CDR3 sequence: CASSLDWLPSYEQYF. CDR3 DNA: TGCGCCAGCAGCTTGGACTGGCTGCCGTCCTACGAGCAGTACTTC.

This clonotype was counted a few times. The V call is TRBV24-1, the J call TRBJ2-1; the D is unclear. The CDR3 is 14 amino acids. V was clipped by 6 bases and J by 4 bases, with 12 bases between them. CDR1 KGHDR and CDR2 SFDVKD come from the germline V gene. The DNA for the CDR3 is TGTGCCACCAGTAAAGCAGGCACTTACAATGAGCAGTTCTTC. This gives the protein CATSKAGTYNEQFF.

The CDR3 is CASSFRISGGAGEQFF. The CDR3 bases are TGTGCCAGCAGTTTCAGGATCAGCGGGGGGGCGGGTGAGCAGTTCTTC. V and J are TRBV12-3 or TRBV12-4 and TRBJ2-1, with 10 bases identical to TRBD2. This CDR3 is built from 16 residues. Trimming cost V 3 bases and J 9 bases; bases outside gene matches: 11.

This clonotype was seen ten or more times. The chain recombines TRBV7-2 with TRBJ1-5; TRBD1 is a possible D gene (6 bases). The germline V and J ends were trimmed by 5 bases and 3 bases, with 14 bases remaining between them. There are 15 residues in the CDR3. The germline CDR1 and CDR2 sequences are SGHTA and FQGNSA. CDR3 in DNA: TGTGCCAGCAGCCTCACCGGGACAAACAATCAGCCCCAGCATTTT. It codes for CASSLTGTNNQPQHF.

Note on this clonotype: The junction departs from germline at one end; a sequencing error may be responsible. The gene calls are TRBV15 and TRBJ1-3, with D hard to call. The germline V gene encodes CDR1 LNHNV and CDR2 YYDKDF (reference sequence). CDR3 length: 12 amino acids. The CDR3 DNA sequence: TGTGCCACCAGCCCTAATGGACACACCATATATTTT. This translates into CATSPNGHTIYF.

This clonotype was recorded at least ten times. CDR3: CASSPGGKLFF. As DNA, the CDR3 is TGTGCCAGCAGCCCGGGTGGGAAACTGTTTTTT. The chain combines TRBV3-1 with TRBJ1-4; D ambiguous. V lost 4 bases to trimming and J lost 11 bases, with 8 bases between them. The germline V gene has CDR1 LGHDT and CDR2 YNNKEL (reference sequence). There are 11 residues in the CDR3.

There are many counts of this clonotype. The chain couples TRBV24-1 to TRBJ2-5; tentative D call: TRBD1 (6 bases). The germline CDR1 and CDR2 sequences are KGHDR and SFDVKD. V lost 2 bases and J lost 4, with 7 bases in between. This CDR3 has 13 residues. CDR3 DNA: TGTGCCACCAGTGATTGGACAGCAGAGACCCAGTACTTC. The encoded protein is CATSDWTAETQYF.

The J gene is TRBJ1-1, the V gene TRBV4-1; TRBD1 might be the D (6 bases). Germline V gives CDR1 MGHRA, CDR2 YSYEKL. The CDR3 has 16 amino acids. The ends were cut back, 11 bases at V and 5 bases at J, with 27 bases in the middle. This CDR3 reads CAAGGGARDGETEAFF. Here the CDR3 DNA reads TGCGCCGCCGGAGGGGGGGCGAGGGACGGGGAGACTGAAGCTTTCTTT.

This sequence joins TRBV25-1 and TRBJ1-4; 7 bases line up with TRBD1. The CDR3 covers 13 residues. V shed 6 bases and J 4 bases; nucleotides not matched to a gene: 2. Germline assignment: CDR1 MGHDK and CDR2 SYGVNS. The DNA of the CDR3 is TGTGCCAGCAGAGGGACAGTTAATGAAAAACTGTTTTTT. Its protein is CASRGTVNEKLFF.

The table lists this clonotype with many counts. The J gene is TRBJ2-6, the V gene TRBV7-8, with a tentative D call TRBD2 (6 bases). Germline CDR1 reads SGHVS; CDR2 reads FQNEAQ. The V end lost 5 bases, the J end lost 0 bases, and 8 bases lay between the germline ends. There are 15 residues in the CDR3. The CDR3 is CASSRDSSGANVLTF. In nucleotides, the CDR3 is TGTGCCAGCAGCCGGGACTCCTCTGGGGCCAACGTCCTGACTTTC.

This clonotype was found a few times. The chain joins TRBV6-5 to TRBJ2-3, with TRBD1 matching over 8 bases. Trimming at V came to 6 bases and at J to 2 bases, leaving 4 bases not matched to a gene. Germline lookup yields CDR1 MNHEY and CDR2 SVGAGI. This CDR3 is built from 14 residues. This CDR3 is CASSIQGVTDTQYF. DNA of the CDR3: TGTGCCAGCAGCATACAGGGGGTCACAGATACGCAGTATTTT.

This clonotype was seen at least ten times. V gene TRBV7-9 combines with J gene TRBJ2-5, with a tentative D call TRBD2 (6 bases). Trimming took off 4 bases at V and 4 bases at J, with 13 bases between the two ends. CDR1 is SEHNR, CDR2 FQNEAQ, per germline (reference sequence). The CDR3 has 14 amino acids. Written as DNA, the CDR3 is TGTGCCAGCAGCTCCCCGGGACTTCGAGAGACCCAGTACTTC. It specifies CASSSPGLRETQYF.

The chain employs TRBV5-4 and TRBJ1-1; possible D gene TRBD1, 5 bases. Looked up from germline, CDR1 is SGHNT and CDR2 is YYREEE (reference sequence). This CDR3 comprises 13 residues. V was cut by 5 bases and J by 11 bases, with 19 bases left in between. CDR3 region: CASSYPTATQAFF. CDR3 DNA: TGTGCCAGCAGTTACCCGACAGCCACTCAGGCTTTCTTT.

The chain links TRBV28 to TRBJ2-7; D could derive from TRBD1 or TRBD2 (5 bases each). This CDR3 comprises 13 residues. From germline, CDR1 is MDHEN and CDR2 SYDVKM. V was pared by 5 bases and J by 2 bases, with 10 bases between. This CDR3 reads CASSPGPPYEQYV. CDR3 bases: TGTGCCAGCAGTCCGGGACCTCCCTACGAGCAGTACGTC.

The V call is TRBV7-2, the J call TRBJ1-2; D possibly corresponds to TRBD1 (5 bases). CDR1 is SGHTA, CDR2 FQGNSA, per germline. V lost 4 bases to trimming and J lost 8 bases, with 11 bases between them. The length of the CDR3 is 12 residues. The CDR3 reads CASSYFREGYTF. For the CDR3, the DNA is TGTGCCAGCAGCTATTTCAGGGAGGGCTACACCTTC.

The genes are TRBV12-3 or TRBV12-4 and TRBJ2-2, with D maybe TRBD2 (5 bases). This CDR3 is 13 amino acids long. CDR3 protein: CAGSPANTGELFF. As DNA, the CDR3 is TGTGCGGGGAGCCCCGCGAACACCGGGGAGCTGTTTTTT.